The sequence of this T cell receptor (beta chain) was determined in a study of OX40 agonist ivuxolimab in advanced cancers. This table comes from immunoSEQ multiplex PCR, and its TCRdb copy is limited to in-frame clones, with some not included. The sample includes tens of thousands of clones, 79% seen only once; the top ten take about 1.9%. The germline gives CDR1 SGHTA, CDR2 FQGNSA. V was pared by 4 bases and J by 7 bases, with 5 bases of the junction left unmatched. CDR3 length equals 14 residues. The clonotype originates from an adult with an advanced solid tumor such as melanoma, head and neck, liver or kidney cancer. The specimen was CD4+ or CD8+ T cells sorted from blood, collected in a trial of the OX40 agonist ivuxolimab. The chain carries TRBV7-2 and TRBJ2-7; 12 nucleotides agree with TRBD1. The CDR3 spells CASSSGQGAGEQYF. CDR3 DNA sequence: TGTGCCAGCAGCTCGGGACAGGGGGCGGGGGAGCAGTACTTC.